In its sample, the clone carrying this TCR beta chain was seen once. Antigen specificity is unknown. Generated by immunoSEQ multiplex PCR, the TCRdb table keeps only in-frame clones and is missing some. This table holds 85,000 to 120,000 clones, approximately 90% found once. The length of the CDR3 is 13 residues. Germline assignment: CDR1 MNHEY and CDR2 SMNVEV (reference sequence). The ends were cut back, 5 bases at V and 7 bases at J, with 12 bases in the middle. The data originate from a study of siplizumab effects on memory and regulatory T cells. Whole-study results and caveats: Roughly 80-97% of dividing CD4+ or CD8+ clones were without an attributable naive or memory phenotype. Naive T cells were seen as more diverse than memory cells and as major alloresponse contributors.

The chain couples TRBV27 to TRBJ1-5, with D uncertain. The sequence was collected from a human donor in good health. Sequenced input: CD4+ T cells sorted from blood. CDR3 bases: TGTGCCAGCAGTCCCCTCCTCGAGCAGCCCCAGCATTTT. Its translation: CASSPLLEQPQHF.